The next 27 T cell receptor beta chains were all read from a single sample in a study of control samples from healthy donors and cancer patients. Profiled with immunoSEQ multiplex PCR; TCRdb holds only in-frame clones, not every one. The profile shows approximately 94,000 clones, 85% to 90% of them singletons. The sequencing input was blood. These receptor sequences come from a woman aged 50 to 65 in good health.

This rearrangement joins TRBV19 to TRBJ2-3; no clear D. Germline assignment: CDR1 LNHDA and CDR2 SQIVND (reference sequence). V was cut by 4 bases and J by 4 bases, with 24 bases left in between. The CDR3 is made up of 18 amino acids. The CDR3: CASSTPGGWSKSPDTQYF. The CDR3 region has the DNA TGTGCCAGTAGTACGCCCGGCGGTTGGAGTAAGTCTCCAGATACGCAGTATTTT.

This clone has only one observation. This chain uses TRBV7-2 with TRBJ2-2; 11 bases are a match to TRBD1. Germline V gene sequence: CDR1 SGHTA, CDR2 FQGNSA. The CDR3 extends over 16 amino acids. Trimming removed 1 base from V and 6 bases from J; junction bases left unmatched: 4. This CDR3 reads CASSLGTGGASGELFF. The CDR3 DNA reads as TGTGCCAGCAGCTTAGGGACAGGGGGCGCCTCCGGGGAGCTGTTTTTT.

CDR3 coding DNA: TGCAGCGTGATTTTTCAAATAGAAGCTTTCTTT. It encodes CSVIFQIEAFF. The chain recombines TRBV29-1 with TRBJ1-1; D is uncertain. There are 11 residues in the CDR3. Germline V gene sequence: CDR1 SQVTM, CDR2 ANQGSEA. V lost 6 bases and J 8 bases, leaving 13 bases between the germline ends.

The chain is built from TRBV28 and TRBJ2-7, with a tentative D call TRBD1 (6 bases). V was trimmed by 2 bases and J by 3 bases, leaving 17 bases between them. Per germline, CDR1 MDHEN and CDR2 SYDVKM. The CDR3 is 16 residues long. The CDR3 is CASSLARGQLRYEQYF. The CDR3, as DNA: TGTGCCAGCAGTTTAGCCCGTGGACAGCTGCGCTACGAGCAGTACTTC.

The CDR3 sequence: CAISPSSYEQYF. The DNA of the CDR3 is TGTGCCATCAGCCCTAGCTCCTACGAGCAGTACTTC. V is TRBV10-3 and J is TRBJ2-7, with D uncertain. This CDR3 region has 12 residues. V lost 6 bases and J lost 0, with 6 bases in between. Germline CDR1 reads ENHRY; CDR2 reads SYGVKD.

The V call is TRBV4-1, the J call TRBJ2-1, with D uncertain. Trimming removed 4 bases at V and 8 bases at J, with 12 bases between. Germline V gives CDR1 MGHRA, CDR2 YSYEKL. This CDR3 is 13 amino acids long. In DNA form, the CDR3 reads TGCGCCAGCAGCCCAATCCGCACTCATGAGCAGTTCTTC. Its translation is CASSPIRTHEQFF.

Concerning this clone: One end of the junction varies from germline; a read error may be responsible. The rearrangement uses TRBV6-4 and TRBJ1-2; D not resolved. Germline V gives CDR1 MRHNA, CDR2 SNTAGT. This CDR3 has 15 residues. The CDR3 DNA reads TGTGCCAGCAGTGACTCGGTGGAAGGAGGAGGAGTTCGCTCCTTC. It is translated as CASSDSVEGGGVRSF.

This clone was observed a single time. This chain connects TRBV5-1 to TRBJ1-1; no clear D. In germline, CDR1 is SGHRS, CDR2 YFSETQ. V lost 0 bases, J lost 3 bases, and 15 bases lay in between. The CDR3 contains 16 residues. CDR3 nucleotide sequence: TGCGCCAGCAGCTTGGCTGTTGGGCGTTCGTACACTGAAGCTTTCTTT. It translates to CASSLAVGRSYTEAFF. Full variable domain (rest looked up from reference TRBV5-1 and TRBJ1-1): KAGVTQTPRYLIKTRGQQVTLSCSPISGHRSVSWYQQTPGQGLQFLFEYFSETQRNKGNFPGRFSGRQFSNSRSEMNVSTLELGDSALYLCASSLAVGRSYTEAFFGQGTRLTVV.

The chain joins TRBV19 to TRBJ1-1, with TRBD1 matching over 10 bases. The CDR3 has 15 amino acids. Looked up from germline, CDR1 is LNHDA and CDR2 is SQIVND (reference sequence). Losses at the gene ends were 6 bases for V and 0 bases for J; bases not matched to a gene: 4. CDR3: CASRGTGAMNTEAFF. The CDR3 nucleotides are TGTGCCAGTAGAGGGACAGGGGCCATGAACACTGAAGCTTTCTTT.

V gene TRBV4-3 combines with J gene TRBJ1-2; possible D gene TRBD1, 5 bases. The V and J ends lost 1 base and 8 bases respectively, with 23 bases between them. Germline V gene lookup returns CDR1 LGHNA and CDR2 YSLEER. This CDR3 has 17 residues. CDR3: CASSQGITGARASGYTF. The CDR3 DNA follows: TGCGCCAGCAGCCAAGGAATTACAGGAGCCAGGGCTTCCGGCTACACCTTC.

The V gene is TRBV6-1, the J gene TRBJ1-1; no reliable D call. The germline V gene has CDR1 MNHNS and CDR2 SASEGT. V was cut by 4 bases and J by 1 base, with 16 bases left in between. The CDR3 runs 16 residues. CDR3 in amino acids: CASSARSNSRNTEAFF. The CDR3 coding sequence is TGTGCCAGCAGTGCGAGATCGAATTCCCGGAACACTGAAGCTTTCTTT.

V is TRBV27 and J is TRBJ1-2, with D perhaps TRBD1 (5 bases). CDR3 length: 16 residues. The germline CDR1 and CDR2 sequences are MNHEY and SMNVEV (reference sequence). V lost 6 bases and J lost 0, with 17 bases in between. CDR3 coding DNA: TGTGCCAGCAGCCATAGTTTGTGGGGGGCTAACTATGGCTACACCTTC. Protein sequence: CASSHSLWGANYGYTF.

The chain is built from TRBV12-1 and TRBJ1-4; TRBD1 is taken as the D call from the table, unchecked against the DNA. TRBV12-1 is assigned pseudogene status. The CDR3 totals 14 residues. The CDR3 is CASSWTGNGEKLFF. CDR3 in DNA: TGTGCCAGCAGCTGGACAGGCAACGGTGAAAAACTGTTTTTT.

V usage is TRBV6-5 and J usage is TRBJ1-6; tentatively, D is TRBD1 (5 bases). V lost 6 bases to trimming and J lost 12 bases, with 18 bases between them. Germline V gene lookup returns CDR1 MNHEY and CDR2 SVGAGI. This CDR3 has 14 amino acids. Here the CDR3 DNA reads TGTGCCAGCAGATTAACAACGACTGGGGGACCCCTCCACTTT. This encodes CASRLTTTGGPLHF.

This chain joins TRBV7-9 and TRBJ1-6, with 7 nucleotides matching TRBD1. CDR1 is SEHNR and CDR2 is FQNEAQ in the germline V gene (reference sequence). This CDR3 has 15 residues. Trimming removed 5 bases from V and 5 bases from J; junction bases left unmatched: 6. The CDR3 bases are TGTGCCAGCAGCGCTTCCGGGACAGATAATTCACCCCTCCACTTT. Protein sequence: CASSASGTDNSPLHF.

This sequence joins TRBV18 and TRBJ2-7; 7 bases map to TRBD1. Germline CDR1 and CDR2: KGHSH and LQKENI. This CDR3 has 13 amino acids. V gave up 3 bases and J gave up 3 bases; unmatched junction bases: 2. The CDR3 is CASSPRGLYEQYF. Written as DNA, the CDR3 is TGTGCCAGCTCACCTAGGGGGCTCTACGAGCAGTACTTC. The variable domain in full, with the rest retrieved from reference TRBV18 and TRBJ2-7, is NAGVMQNPRHLVRRRGQEARLRCSPMKGHSHVYWYRQLPEEGLKFMVYLQKENIIDESGMPKERFSAEFPKEGPSILRIQQVVRGDSAAYFCASSPRGLYEQYFGPGTRLTVT.

Points on this clone: The junction does not match germline at one end; this may be a read error. The chain is built from TRBV3-1 (or the pseudogene TRBV3-2) and TRBJ2-3, with D possibly TRBD2 on 5 matching bases. This CDR3 has 15 residues. CDR1 and CDR2 (germline): LGHDT, YNNKEL (reference sequence). CDR3 protein: CASSQVRGSTNTQYF. The DNA for the CDR3 is TGTGCCAGCAGCCAAGTACGGGGTTCCACAAATACGCAGTATTTT.

The chain has TRBV5-4 and TRBJ2-5; D is ambiguous. The CDR3 has 13 amino acids. V was pared by 2 bases and J by 2 bases, with 7 bases between. CDR1 and CDR2 from the germline V gene are SGHNT and YYREEE (reference sequence). CDR3 nucleotide sequence: TGTGCCAGCAGCTTCGGTCATCAAGAGACCCAGTACTTC. Amino acid sequence: CASSFGHQETQYF. Together with reference TRBV5-4 and TRBJ2-5, the CDR3 gives the full variable domain: ETGVTQSPTHLIKTRGQQVTLRCSSQSGHNTVSWYQQALGQGPQFIFQYYREEENGRGNFPPRFSGLQFPNYSSELNVNALELDDSALYLCASSFGHQETQYFGPGTRLLVL.

The CDR3 nucleotides are TGTGCCAGCTCGGGACCCACAGATACGCAGTATTTT. Translation: CASSGPTDTQYF. This chain links TRBV18 with TRBJ2-3; tentatively, D is TRBD1 or TRBD2 (5 bases each). The CDR3 has 12 amino acids. Per the germline V gene, CDR1 is KGHSH and CDR2 is LQKENI. Trimming removed 6 bases at V and 2 bases at J, with 6 bases between.

CDR3 amino acids: CSATNIRGRTEAFF. The CDR3 DNA follows: TGCAGCGCTACAAACATACGGGGTCGCACTGAAGCTTTCTTT. This chain uses TRBV29-1 with TRBJ1-1, with no clear D. Germline lookup yields CDR1 SQVTM and CDR2 ANQGSEA. This CDR3 spans 14 amino acids. V was cut by 7 bases and J by 4 bases, with 19 bases left in between.

This sequence joins TRBV4-2 and TRBJ2-1; D gene ambiguous. Germline loops: CDR1 LGHNA, CDR2 YNFKEQ. This CDR3 comprises 13 residues. V lost 0 bases to trimming and J lost 10 bases, with 10 bases between them. This CDR3 reads CASSQDIWQEQFF. DNA for the CDR3: TGTGCCAGCAGCCAAGATATCTGGCAAGAGCAGTTCTTC.

A few counts support this clone. This rearrangement joins TRBV4-3 to TRBJ1-3; D is unclear. V was clipped by 1 base and J by 8 bases, with 9 bases between them. Germline V CDR1 and CDR2: LGHNA, YSLEER. This CDR3 has 13 amino acids. The CDR3 sequence is CASSQGHWDTIYF. CDR3 DNA sequence: TGCGCCAGCAGCCAAGGGCACTGGGACACCATATATTTT.

The rearrangement joins TRBV6-1 to TRBJ2-1, with D uncertain. V lost 1 base and J lost 0, with 10 bases in between. The germline gives CDR1 MNHNS, CDR2 SASEGT. The CDR3 has 16 amino acids. This CDR3 reads CASSEGTVPSYNEQFF. In DNA form, the CDR3 reads TGTGCCAGCAGTGAAGGGACGGTACCCTCCTACAATGAGCAGTTCTTC.

The rearrangement links TRBV2 to TRBJ2-7; D perhaps matches TRBD1 (6 bases). The V gene lost 3 bases and the J gene lost 0 bases, with 21 bases spanning the gap. The CDR3 runs to 18 residues. Germline V gene sequence: CDR1 SNHLY, CDR2 FYNNEI. Here the CDR3 DNA reads TGTGCCAGCAGTGACTCACCATTTTCAGGGGAAAGCTCCTACGAGCAGTACTTC. Translating gives CASSDSPFSGESSYEQYF.

The chain uses TRBV7-2 and TRBJ2-1; 7 bases match TRBD1. CDR1 and CDR2 (germline): SGHTA, FQGNSA. There are 14 residues in the CDR3. Unmatched junction bases numbered 8, after V lost 5 bases and J lost 7 bases. The CDR3 region is CASSLGQRLNEQFF. For the CDR3, the DNA is TGTGCCAGCAGCCTGGGACAGAGACTGAATGAGCAGTTCTTC.

CDR3: CASSFAESTDTQYF. CDR3 nucleotide sequence: TGCGCCAGCAGCTTCGCGGAAAGCACAGATACGCAGTATTTT. The chain combines TRBV5-1 with TRBJ2-3; the D is unclear. This CDR3 is 14 amino acids long. Germline loops: CDR1 SGHRS, CDR2 YFSETQ. With 2 bases removed from V and 0 bases from J, the gap between germline ends came to 7 bases.

This clone appeared once. The chain couples TRBV7-8 to TRBJ1-1; TRBD1 is a possible D gene (6 bases). The V end lost 1 base, the J end lost 7 bases, and 13 bases lay between the germline ends. The CDR3 loop spans 14 amino acids. Looked up from germline, CDR1 is SGHVS and CDR2 is FQNEAQ. CDR3 sequence reads: CASSLVGQGIEAFF. Written as DNA, the CDR3 is TGTGCCAGCAGCTTAGTTGGGCAGGGGATTGAAGCTTTCTTT.